The rows below give T cell receptor beta chains drawn from one sample of a study of OX40 agonist ivuxolimab in advanced cancers. The assay was immunoSEQ multiplex PCR, and TCRdb's table has in-frame clones only and misses some. The sample lists more than 85,000 clones, less than 95% occurring once. The sequences come from CD4+ or CD8+ T cells sorted from blood, collected in a trial of the OX40 agonist ivuxolimab. Receptor source: an adult with an advanced solid tumor such as melanoma, head and neck, liver or kidney cancer. CDR3s include the opening cysteine and the closing phenylalanine or tryptophan. The D gene is left open where the match is weak. Part of the rows lack a size; the others show once, few, many or a class for expanded clones.

d_call: TRBD2
j_call: TRBJ2-7
v_call: TRBV6-4
clone_size: few
cdr3_nt: TGTGCCAGCAACCAGACTAGCGGGATAACCTACGAGCAGTACTTC
cdr3_aa: CASNQTSGITYEQYF

d_call: TRBD1
j_call: TRBJ1-2
v_call: TRBV7-2
clone_size: -
cdr3_nt: TGTGCCAGCAGCTCCCGAGCCGCGACGGGACAGGGTGATGGCTACACCTTC
cdr3_aa: CASSSRAATGQGDGYTF

d_call: TRBD1
j_call: TRBJ2-7
v_call: TRBV4-2
clone_size: -
cdr3_nt: TGTGCCAGCAGCCAAGAGGTGGGGACAGGAACCTACGAGCAGTACTTC
cdr3_aa: CASSQEVGTGTYEQYF

d_call: -
j_call: TRBJ2-7
v_call: TRBV11-3
clone_size: -
cdr3_nt: TGTGCCAGCAGCTTAGGGGACTCCTCCTCCGAGCAGTACTTC
cdr3_aa: CASSLGDSSSEQYF

d_call: TRBD2
j_call: TRBJ2-1
v_call: TRBV4-1
clone_size: -
cdr3_nt: TGCGCCAGCAGCCTAGCCGGGGCTAGCGGGAGCATTAATGAGCAGTTCTTC
cdr3_aa: CASSLAGASGSINEQFF

d_call: -
j_call: TRBJ2-2
v_call: TRBV6-5
clone_size: -
cdr3_nt: TGTGCCAGCAGTTATTCAGGACTTACCGGGGAGCTGTTTTTT
cdr3_aa: CASSYSGLTGELFF

d_call: -
j_call: TRBJ2-1
v_call: TRBV6-5
clone_size: -
cdr3_nt: TGTGCCAGCAGTTATGGCAACCTCGGGATAAATGAGCAGTTCTTC
cdr3_aa: CASSYGNLGINEQFF

d_call: -
j_call: TRBJ2-7
v_call: TRBV19
clone_size: -
cdr3_nt: TGTGCCAGTAGTCCCGCGGGCGGGGTGGAGGAGCAGTACTTC
cdr3_aa: CASSPAGGVEEQYF

d_call: -
j_call: TRBJ2-1
v_call: TRBV6-6
clone_size: -
cdr3_nt: TGTGCCAGCGGACGGACTGCCTACAATGAGCAGTTCTTC
cdr3_aa: CASGRTAYNEQFF

d_call: -
j_call: TRBJ2-6
v_call: TRBV4-3
clone_size: -
cdr3_nt: TGCGCCAGCAGTCCTGGGGTACGGGGGGCCAACGTCCTGACTTTC
cdr3_aa: CASSPGVRGANVLTF

d_call: TRBD2
j_call: TRBJ2-3
v_call: TRBV5-1
clone_size: once
cdr3_nt: TGCGCCAGCCCCACGGTTGGACAGTTAAGCGGGAGGGCCCTCTCAGATACGCAGTATTTT
cdr3_aa: CASPTVGQLSGRALSDTQYF

d_call: -
j_call: TRBJ2-3
v_call: TRBV23-1
clone_size: -
cdr3_nt: TGCGCCAGCAGTCACCAGTGCCTGTGGGATACGCAGTATTTT
cdr3_aa: CASSHQCLWDTQYF

d_call: -
j_call: TRBJ2-7
v_call: TRBV25-1
clone_size: -
cdr3_nt: TGTGCCAGCAGTCCCTCCGGGTACGAGCAGTACTTC
cdr3_aa: CASSPSGYEQYF

d_call: -
j_call: TRBJ2-1
v_call: TRBV15
clone_size: -
cdr3_nt: TGTGCCACCAGCAGAGATATAGGGGGACTCGACTACAATGAGCAGTTCTTC
cdr3_aa: CATSRDIGGLDYNEQFF

d_call: -
j_call: TRBJ2-7
v_call: TRBV28
clone_size: -
cdr3_nt: TGTGCCAGCACCCAGGGTAACTCCTACGAGCAGTACTTC
cdr3_aa: CASTQGNSYEQYF

d_call: TRBD2
j_call: TRBJ2-3
v_call: TRBV7-2
clone_size: once
cdr3_nt: TGTGCCAGCAGCCCGACTAGCGCTACAGATACGCAGTATTTT
cdr3_aa: CASSPTSATDTQYF

d_call: -
j_call: TRBJ2-1
v_call: TRBV2
clone_size: -
cdr3_nt: TGTGCCAGCAGCGCCGAACTTACAGGGATACCCTACAATGAGCAGTTCTTC
cdr3_aa: CASSAELTGIPYNEQFF

d_call: -
j_call: TRBJ1-5
v_call: TRBV30
clone_size: -
cdr3_nt: TGTGCCTGCCGGGACTCCCCAGGTCAGCCCCAGCATTTT
cdr3_aa: CACRDSPGQPQHF

d_call: -
j_call: TRBJ2-6
v_call: TRBV27
clone_size: -
cdr3_nt: TGTGCCAGCTCAGCGGCGAGACCTGGGGCCAACGTCCTGACTTTC
cdr3_aa: CASSAARPGANVLTF

d_call: -
j_call: TRBJ2-5
v_call: TRBV7-2
clone_size: -
cdr3_nt: TGTGCCAGCAGCTTAGCGGGGAACAGGGCGGGGGAGACCCAGTACTTC
cdr3_aa: CASSLAGNRAGETQYF

d_call: -
j_call: TRBJ1-5
v_call: TRBV6-6
clone_size: few
cdr3_nt: TGTGCCAGCAGTTACTCGGGGGCGAACAATCAGCCCCAGCATTTT
cdr3_aa: CASSYSGANNQPQHF

d_call: -
j_call: TRBJ1-2
v_call: TRBV5-1
clone_size: -
cdr3_nt: TGCGCCAGCAGCCGGGACACCTTGGAGAATGGCTACACCTTC
cdr3_aa: CASSRDTLENGYTF

d_call: -
j_call: TRBJ2-2
v_call: TRBV28
clone_size: -
cdr3_nt: TGTGCCAGCAGTTTAAAGGGAGCCGGGGAGCTGTTTTTT
cdr3_aa: CASSLKGAGELFF

d_call: TRBD2
j_call: TRBJ2-3
v_call: TRBV2
clone_size: -
cdr3_nt: TGTGCCAGCAGGCCCGGGACTAGCGGCACAGATACGCAGTATTTT
cdr3_aa: CASRPGTSGTDTQYF